Presented here are 32 T cell receptor beta chains from one specimen sequenced in a study of blood T cell repertoires in COVID-19. Sequenced by immunoSEQ multiplex PCR; TCRdb stores in-frame clones only, minus some. Of 97,000 or so clones in the sample, around 79% are singletons; the top ten hold 15% to 20%. Sequencing was performed on peripheral blood. The receptor set was obtained from a woman older than 75 with active or convalescent COVID-19.

The chain has TRBV20-1 and TRBJ2-1; 10 nucleotides line up with TRBD2. The J segment lost 10 bases and the V segment lost 6 bases, leaving 3 bases of the junction unmatched. Germline CDR1 is DFQATT and CDR2 is SNEGSKA (reference sequence). This CDR3 contains 11 residues. The chain's CDR3 is CSAEGLAEQFF. Here the CDR3 DNA reads TGCAGTGCCGAGGGACTAGCGGAGCAGTTCTTC.

A single count supports this clone. This chain connects TRBV5-4 to TRBJ2-7, with a tentative D call TRBD1 (5 bases). CDR1 and CDR2 from the germline V gene are SGHNT and YYREEE (reference sequence). This CDR3 has 16 amino acids. The germline V and J ends were trimmed by 0 bases and 1 base, with 14 bases remaining between them. This CDR3 reads CASSLEVGHVSYEQYF. Here the CDR3 DNA reads TGTGCCAGCAGCTTGGAGGTCGGACACGTATCCTACGAGCAGTACTTC.

The chain couples TRBV6-5 to TRBJ1-3; 8 bases are shared with TRBD1. The ends lost 6 bases at V and 8 bases at J; junction bases unmatched: 9. This CDR3 is 14 amino acids long. CDR1 is MNHEY and CDR2 is SVGAGI in the germline V gene. The CDR3 DNA reads as TGTGCCAGCAGACACAGGGGGAGGATGGACACCATATATTTT. Translating it yields CASRHRGRMDTIYF.

V and J are TRBV7-3 and TRBJ2-3; 11 nucleotides line up with TRBD2. Trimming removed 5 bases from V and 2 bases from J; junction bases left unmatched: 3. CDR1 and CDR2 from the germline V gene are SGHTA and FQGTGA. This CDR3 has 15 amino acids. CDR3 region: CASSATSGNTDTQYF. In DNA, the CDR3 is TGTGCCAGCAGCGCGACTAGCGGGAACACAGATACGCAGTATTTT.

This clone was observed once. The gene calls are TRBV29-1 and TRBJ1-1; the D gene is possibly TRBD1 (5 bases). This CDR3 has 13 amino acids. Germline V gene data show CDR1 as SQVTM and CDR2 as ANQGSEA. The ends were cut back, 7 bases at V and 1 base at J, with 13 bases in the middle. The CDR3 spells CSGGVQGNTEAFF. DNA for the CDR3: TGCAGCGGGGGGGTGCAGGGGAACACTGAAGCTTTCTTT.

The V gene is TRBV28, the J gene TRBJ2-7; 11 nucleotides line up with TRBD2. The germline V gene encodes CDR1 MDHEN and CDR2 SYDVKM. The CDR3 loop spans 15 amino acids. V dropped 6 bases and J dropped 0; count of bases not matched to a gene: 4. CDR3 bases: TGTGCCAGCAGCTCTAGCGGGGGGACCTCCTACGAGCAGTACTTC. It translates to CASSSSGGTSYEQYF.

The chain has TRBV4-3 and TRBJ2-1, with 11 bases aligning to TRBD2. CDR1 and CDR2 (germline): LGHNA, YSLEER. V trimming: 3 bases; J trimming: 7 bases; junction bases outside the gene matches: 5. The CDR3 extends over 15 amino acids. This CDR3 is CASSHTSGSWNEQFF. CDR3 in DNA: TGCGCCAGCAGCCATACTAGCGGGAGTTGGAATGAGCAGTTCTTC.

V is TRBV5-1 and J is TRBJ2-4, with 12 positions matching TRBD2. CDR1 SGHRS and CDR2 YFSETQ come from the germline V gene. This CDR3 region has 15 residues. V shed 4 bases and J 6 bases; nucleotides not matched to a gene: 5. The CDR3 loop reads CASSELAGGVNIQYF. In DNA, the CDR3 is TGCGCCAGCAGCGAACTAGCGGGGGGAGTAAACATTCAGTACTTC.

The chain has TRBV28 and TRBJ2-7; D remains unclear. CDR3 length equals 11 residues. Trimming stripped 6 bases from V and 3 bases from J, with 6 bases between. CDR1 is MDHEN, CDR2 SYDVKM, per germline. The CDR3 DNA reads TGTGCCAGCAGCCGCTACTACGAGCAGTACTTC. As protein: CASSRYYEQYF. Full variable domain (missing parts from reference TRBV28 and TRBJ2-7): DVKVTQSSRYLVKRTGEKVFLECVQDMDHENMFWYRQDPGLGLRLIYFSYDVKMKEKGDIPEGYSVSREKKERFSLILESASTNQTSMYLCASSRYYEQYFGPGTRLTVT.

The J gene is TRBJ2-4, the V gene TRBV28, with no clear D. This CDR3 is 16 amino acids long. The germline V gene has CDR1 MDHEN and CDR2 SYDVKM. V shed 5 bases and J shed 2 bases, with 16 bases lying between them. The CDR3: CASSPTVLRTKNIQYF. The DNA of the CDR3 is TGTGCCAGCAGTCCGACGGTCCTGAGGACCAAAAACATTCAGTACTTC.

V usage is TRBV12-3 or TRBV12-4 and J usage is TRBJ2-7; D may be TRBD2 (5 bases). V lost 2 bases, J lost 5 bases, and 10 bases lay in between. The CDR3 spans 13 residues. CDR3 bases: TGTGCCAGCAGTTTACTTCGGCGGGACGAGCAGTACTTC. It specifies CASSLLRRDEQYF.

J is TRBJ2-7 and V is TRBV29-1; 7 bases match TRBD1. The V gene end was trimmed by 4 bases and the J gene end by 2 bases; junction bases not matched to a gene: 2. Germline CDR1 and CDR2: SQVTM and ANQGSEA. The CDR3 is 12 residues long. The CDR3 DNA reads TGCAGCGTTGGACAGGGCACCTACGAGCAGTACTTC. It specifies CSVGQGTYEQYF.

Only one count was recorded for this clone. The DNA for the CDR3 is TGTGCCAGCAGTAGGCTTACAGGGGTCGGTTCACCCCTCCACTTT. Translation gives CASSRLTGVGSPLHF. The chain has TRBV6-6 and TRBJ1-6; 7 bases agree with TRBD1. Per germline, CDR1 MNHNY and CDR2 SVGAGI (reference sequence). The V and J ends lost 5 bases and 9 bases, in that order; junction bases with no gene match: 10. CDR3 length: 15 residues.

The V call is TRBV5-4, the J call TRBJ2-7; D may be TRBD2 (5 bases). Germline V gene sequence: CDR1 SGHNT, CDR2 YYREEE (reference sequence). Deletions cut 3 bases from V and 4 bases from J, with 11 bases between. The CDR3 is 13 amino acids. For the CDR3, the DNA is TGTGCCAGCAGCTCTTCGGGAAATTACGAGCAGTACTTC. Translating it yields CASSSSGNYEQYF.

CDR3 DNA sequence: TGCGCCAGCAGCTCCATTCCGGGACAGGGGTTGGGCGGAGAGACCCAGTACTTC. Its protein product is CASSSIPGQGLGGETQYF. This chain uses TRBV5-1 with TRBJ2-5; 10 bases agree with TRBD1. This CDR3 has 18 residues. Trimming at V came to 3 bases and at J to 4 bases, leaving 15 bases not matched to a gene. Germline-derived CDR1 and CDR2 are SGHRS and YFSETQ. The variable domain in full, completed from reference TRBV5-1 and TRBJ2-5, reads KAGVTQTPRYLIKTRGQQVTLSCSPISGHRSVSWYQQTPGQGLQFLFEYFSETQRNKGNFPGRFSGRQFSNSRSEMNVSTLELGDSALYLCASSSIPGQGLGGETQYFGPGTRLLVL.

This clone was recorded a few times. The V call is TRBV2, the J call TRBJ2-7, with D uncertain. The CDR3 has 12 residues. V lost 7 bases and J lost 3, with 10 bases in between. Per the germline V gene, CDR1 is SNHLY and CDR2 is FYNNEI. The CDR3 DNA follows: TGTGCCAGCAAGGCGGATTACTACGAGCAGTACTTC. It yields the protein CASKADYYEQYF.

Ten or more counts support this clone. The V and J genes are TRBV7-3 and TRBJ2-7, with unresolved D. Trimming took 5 bases from V and 6 from J, leaving 14 bases between them. The CDR3 extends over 13 amino acids. CDR1 is SGHTA, CDR2 FQGTGA, per germline. CDR3 region: CASSPPMSSEQYF. DNA of the CDR3: TGTGCCAGCAGCCCCCCAATGAGTTCCGAGCAGTACTTC.

This clone was found once. J is TRBJ2-5 and V is TRBV14, with D possibly TRBD1 on 6 matching bases. Per the germline V gene, CDR1 is SGHDN and CDR2 is FVKESK. The CDR3 consists of 13 residues. Trimming took off 4 bases at V and 4 bases at J, with 10 bases between the two ends. CDR3 sequence reads: CASSLRRGETQYF. The CDR3 DNA reads TGTGCCAGCAGCCTCCGCAGGGGAGAGACCCAGTACTTC.

V usage is TRBV20-1 and J usage is TRBJ2-3; tentative D call: TRBD1 (6 bases). V lost 3 bases to trimming and J lost 0 bases, with 22 bases between them. The CDR3 runs to 18 residues. CDR1 is DFQATT and CDR2 is SNEGSKA in the germline V gene (reference sequence). CDR3 in amino acids: CSASQAPGQSASTDTQYF. As DNA, the CDR3 is TGCAGTGCTAGTCAGGCCCCAGGACAGAGTGCTAGCACAGATACGCAGTATTTT.

The rearrangement uses TRBV6-5 and TRBJ2-5; D unclear. V was shortened by 4 bases and J by 4 bases, with 10 bases between the two germline ends. Germline loops: CDR1 MNHEY, CDR2 SVGAGI. The CDR3 runs to 13 residues. The CDR3 bases are TGTGCCAGCAGTTCTGATAGTGGAGAGACCCAGTACTTC. Translating it yields CASSSDSGETQYF.

J is TRBJ2-3 and V is TRBV28; maybe TRBD1 (6 bases). The germline V gene encodes CDR1 MDHEN and CDR2 SYDVKM. Trimming shortened V by 2 bases and J by 6 bases, and 15 bases separated the two germline ends. The CDR3 consists of 15 residues. CDR3 protein: CASSLMGAGSDTQYF. In DNA form, the CDR3 reads TGTGCCAGCAGTTTAATGGGGGCCGGGTCGGATACGCAGTATTTT.

Comment on this clone: An end of the junction does not agree with germline; a read error may underlie this. The genes are TRBV5-1 and TRBJ1-1, with D possibly TRBD1 on 5 matching bases. Germline values: CDR1 SGHRS, CDR2 YFSETQ. The CDR3 runs 14 residues. The CDR3 loop is CASSWDLANTEAFF. The CDR3 nucleotides are TGTGCCAGCAGCTGGGACTTAGCTAACACTGAAGCTTTCTTT.

The V call is TRBV5-1, the J call TRBJ2-3; 9 bases map to TRBD2. V was clipped by 4 bases and J by 5 bases; unmatched bases: 8. This CDR3 is 15 amino acids long. Germline-derived CDR1 and CDR2 are SGHRS and YFSETQ. CDR3 coding DNA: TGCGCCAGCAGCGTGAAGGGACTAGCAGGAGATACGCAGTATTTT. Its protein is CASSVKGLAGDTQYF.

Comment on this clone: The identical CDR3 is also encoded by other nucleotide sequences in the sample. The rearrangement uses TRBV13 and TRBJ2-5; TRBD2 matches at 10 bases. V shed 5 bases and J 4 bases; nucleotides not matched to a gene: 13. The CDR3 has 17 residues. Germline lookup yields CDR1 PRHDT and CDR2 FYEKMQ (reference sequence). The CDR3 here is CASSQRLAGGGGETQYF. In DNA, the CDR3 is TGTGCCAGCAGCCAGAGACTAGCGGGCGGGGGGGGAGAGACCCAGTACTTC.

This chain uses TRBV27 with TRBJ1-2, with D tentatively TRBD1 (6 bases). The germline gives CDR1 MNHEY, CDR2 SMNVEV (reference sequence). This CDR3 has 16 residues. V was clipped by 2 bases and J by 2 bases, with 15 bases between them. DNA of the CDR3: TGTGCCAGCAGTTTAAGTATTCGGGGGGGCAACTATGGCTACACCTTC. Protein sequence: CASSLSIRGGNYGYTF.

The V and J genes are TRBV11-3 and TRBJ2-2, with D perhaps matching TRBD2 (6 bases). V gave up 9 bases and J gave up 9 bases, with 20 bases separating them. The CDR3 loop spans 14 amino acids. Germline V gene data show CDR1 as SGHNT and CDR2 as YENEEA. The CDR3 is CASPRRGASRELFF. The CDR3 coding sequence is TGTGCCAGTCCCCGGCGCGGGGCGTCGAGGGAGCTGTTTTTT.

V usage is TRBV4-3 and J usage is TRBJ1-1; 7 bases align to TRBD1. Trimming removed 4 bases from V and 0 bases from J; junction bases left unmatched: 5. Germline CDR1 LGHNA, CDR2 YSLEER. The CDR3 consists of 15 residues. CDR3 in amino acids: CASSLMTGLNTEAFF. In DNA, the CDR3 is TGCGCCAGCAGCCTTATGACAGGGTTGAACACTGAAGCTTTCTTT.

The chain links TRBV5-1 to TRBJ1-3; perhaps TRBD1 as D (6 bases). The CDR3 runs to 16 residues. Germline assignment: CDR1 SGHRS and CDR2 YFSETQ. The germline V and J ends were trimmed by 4 bases and 4 bases, with 18 bases remaining between them. DNA of the CDR3: TGCGCCAGCAGCACTACCCCGGGGGGCATCGGAAACACCATATATTTT. Translating it yields CASSTTPGGIGNTIYF.

The V and J genes are TRBV5-1 and TRBJ2-7; 12 bases fit TRBD2. The CDR3 covers 15 residues. J lost 4 bases, V lost 4 bases, and 6 bases had no gene match. Germline V gene data show CDR1 as SGHRS and CDR2 as YFSETQ. CDR3 bases: TGCGCCAGCAGCCCATCTAGCGGGAGGGGATACGAGCAGTACTTC. Translation: CASSPSSGRGYEQYF.

This clone was observed a single time. The rearrangement uses TRBV7-2 and TRBJ2-7; TRBD2 agrees at 11 bases. The V gene's germline CDR1 is SGHTA and CDR2 FQGNSA. The CDR3 spans 14 residues. The V gene end was trimmed by 5 bases and the J gene end by 7 bases; junction bases not matched to a gene: 7. In DNA form, the CDR3 reads TGTGCCAGCAGCCAACTAGCGGGAGTCGGAGAGCAGTACTTC. Translated: CASSQLAGVGEQYF.

This chain links TRBV7-2 with TRBJ2-5; TRBD2 aligns across 7 bases. Trimming took 2 bases from V and 1 from J; bases not matched to a gene: 1. The CDR3 has 14 residues. Germline V gives CDR1 SGHTA, CDR2 FQGNSA. Written as DNA, the CDR3 is TGTGCCAGCAGCTTATCTAGCGGCCAAGAGACCCAGTACTTC. It yields the protein CASSLSSGQETQYF.

This chain joins TRBV5-1 and TRBJ1-1; TRBD1 aligns across 7 bases. V gave up 4 bases and J gave up 10 bases; unmatched junction bases: 16. The germline gives CDR1 SGHRS, CDR2 YFSETQ. This CDR3 has 15 residues. CDR3 in DNA: TGCGCCAGCAGCAGACCGGGACAGAGGCTTGGTGGAGCTTTCTTT. Translating it yields CASSRPGQRLGGAFF.